This T cell receptor (beta chain) was sequenced for a study of Ad26.COV2.S vaccination and SARS-CoV-2 variants. Looking at the study overall: Ad26.COV2.S was injected intramuscularly once or twice, 56 days apart.

Method: immunoSEQ multiplex PCR; TCRdb's copy keeps in-frame clones and lacks some. The table shows some 640,000 clones, with approximately 88% occurring only once. Stated treatment: over 15 received Ad26.COV2.S at low or high dose, single or two shots; several received placebo; per-sample allocation not given. Vaccine and placebo recipients were sampled on day 63 after the first injection. The V end was cut by 3 bases, the J end by 5 bases, with 10 bases between. The CDR3 length is 13 residues. In germline, CDR1 is KGHSH, CDR2 LQKENI. The chain combines TRBV18 with TRBJ1-1, with D unresolved. The input for sequencing was peripheral blood, taken in a trial of Ad26.COV2.S vaccine versus placebo. The clonotype was recovered from a person aged 18 to 65 who received the Ad26.COV2.S COVID-19 vaccine or a placebo. In nucleotides, the CDR3 is TGTGCCAGCTCACCGACGGTCGGGACTGAAGCTTTCTTT. Amino acid sequence: CASSPTVGTEAFF.